Below are 14 T cell receptor beta chains sequenced from a single sample in a study of cytomegalovirus exposure and HLA in healthy donors. This PCR relied on a set of 60 Vbeta primers and 13 Jbeta primers. Clones were sequenced by immunoSEQ multiplex PCR, and TCRdb holds only the in-frame ones, with some missing. Counted here are under 200,000 clones, approximately 81% occurring once; the ten biggest clones make up 0.95% to 1.3%. The sequenced sample was PBMCs. Receptors were obtained from a man aged 25-45 years in good health and CMV-seronegative.

This rearrangement joins TRBV5-1 to TRBJ1-2; D might be TRBD1 (5 bases). CDR1 and CDR2 from the germline V gene are SGHRS and YFSETQ. This CDR3 comprises 15 residues. V lost 4 bases to trimming and J lost 4 bases, with 17 bases between them. Here the CDR3 reads CASSLQAGGTYGYTF. For the CDR3, the DNA is TGCGCCAGCAGCCTACAGGCCGGGGGGACCTATGGCTACACCTTC.

The table lists this clone with a count of one. The V call is TRBV11-3, the J call TRBJ2-7, with TRBD1 matching over 7 bases. Germline V gene sequence: CDR1 SGHNT, CDR2 YENEEA. The CDR3 consists of 14 residues. With V trimmed by 8 bases and J by 1 base, 8 bases remained unmatched. CDR3 DNA: TGTGCCAGCCGCGAGGACAGGCCATCCTACGAGCAGTACTTC. It translates to CASREDRPSYEQYF. The variable domain in full, with the rest retrieved from reference TRBV11-3 and TRBJ2-7, is EAGVVQSPRYKIIEKKQPVAFWCNPISGHNTLYWYLQNLGQGPELLIRYENEEAVDDSQLPKDRFSAERLKGVDSTLKIQPAELGDSAVYLCASREDRPSYEQYFGPGTRLTVT.

The rearrangement joins TRBV5-1 to TRBJ1-1; D might be TRBD1 (6 bases). CDR1 and CDR2 (germline): SGHRS, YFSETQ. Between the trimmed V and J ends, which lost 7 bases and 0 bases, there was a span of 13 bases. The CDR3 runs 14 residues. CDR3 coding DNA: TGCGCCAGCCGCCCCCAGGGGATGAACACTGAAGCTTTCTTT. Translating gives CASRPQGMNTEAFF.

The genes are TRBV5-1 and TRBJ2-1, with 8 positions matching TRBD2. The J segment lost 4 bases and the V segment lost 4 bases, leaving 10 bases of the junction unmatched. The CDR3 runs 16 residues. CDR1 is SGHRS and CDR2 is YFSETQ in the germline V gene. Written as DNA, the CDR3 is TGCGCCAGCAGCGTCCCTGTAGCGGGAAGTTACAATGAGCAGTTCTTC. Its protein product is CASSVPVAGSYNEQFF. Full variable domain (outside the CDR3, taken from reference TRBV5-1 and TRBJ2-1): KAGVTQTPRYLIKTRGQQVTLSCSPISGHRSVSWYQQTPGQGLQFLFEYFSETQRNKGNFPGRFSGRQFSNSRSEMNVSTLELGDSALYLCASSVPVAGSYNEQFFGPGTRLTVL.

The V call is TRBV5-1, the J call TRBJ2-1; 10 nucleotides align to TRBD1. The V gene end was trimmed by 1 base and the J gene end by 2 bases; junction bases not matched to a gene: 3. CDR3 length: 16 residues. Germline values: CDR1 SGHRS, CDR2 YFSETQ. CDR3 bases: TGCGCCAGCAGCTTGTCGACAGGGGGCCCCTACAATGAGCAGTTCTTC. Translation gives CASSLSTGGPYNEQFF.

The V gene is TRBV7-6, the J gene TRBJ1-2; the D gene is possibly TRBD1 (5 bases). V lost 8 bases and J lost 7, with 17 bases in between. Germline CDR1 and CDR2: SGHVS and FNYEAQ. This CDR3 spans 13 amino acids. The CDR3, as DNA: TGTGCCAGCGCCACTAACCAGGGTTGTGGCTACACCTTC. This encodes CASATNQGCGYTF.

The chain recombines TRBV2 with TRBJ1-5; 9 bases line up with TRBD1. V gave up 4 bases and J gave up 5 bases; unmatched junction bases: 3. Per germline, CDR1 SNHLY and CDR2 FYNNEI. The CDR3 has 14 residues. The CDR3 here is CASSGTGEDQPQHF. The CDR3 DNA reads as TGTGCCAGCAGTGGGACAGGGGAGGATCAGCCCCAGCATTTT.

The chain links TRBV5-1 to TRBJ2-7; 10 nucleotides line up with TRBD1. The germline gives CDR1 SGHRS, CDR2 YFSETQ. The CDR3 runs to 14 residues. V lost 2 bases to trimming and J lost 3 bases; unmatched junction nucleotides: 2. The CDR3 DNA reads as TGCGCCAGCAGCTTCCGGACAGGGGGCTACGAGCAGTACTTC. It yields the protein CASSFRTGGYEQYF.

The V call is TRBV11-2, the J call TRBJ2-1; possibly TRBD2 for D (5 bases). This CDR3 is 15 amino acids long. The V end was cut by 2 bases, the J end by 8 bases, with 16 bases between. Germline CDR1 and CDR2: SGHAT and FQNNGV. The DNA for the CDR3 is TGTGCCAGCAGCTTAATTAGTGAGGGTTGGGATGAGCAGTTCTTC. The encoded protein is CASSLISEGWDEQFF.

This clone has only a few counts. The J gene is TRBJ2-2, the V gene TRBV13; the match to TRBD2 covers 8 bases. The CDR3 has 16 amino acids. V shed 0 bases, J shed 4 bases, and the junction held 4 bases outside the gene matches. Germline V gene lookup returns CDR1 PRHDT and CDR2 FYEKMQ (reference sequence). In DNA, the CDR3 is TGTGCCAGCAGCTTAGGATTAGCGGGAATCACCGGGGAGCTGTTTTTT. Its translation: CASSLGLAGITGELFF.

The gene calls are TRBV2 and TRBJ1-3; 8 bases agree with TRBD1. J lost 4 bases, V lost 5 bases, and 4 bases had no gene match. The length of the CDR3 is 14 residues. Germline V gene data show CDR1 as SNHLY and CDR2 as FYNNEI. The chain's CDR3 is CASSSGGDGNTIYF. The DNA for the CDR3 is TGTGCCAGCAGTTCAGGGGGCGACGGAAACACCATATATTTT.

The chain combines TRBV2 with TRBJ2-2, with 12 bases lining up with TRBD2. The CDR3 runs 17 residues. CDR1 is SNHLY, CDR2 FYNNEI, per germline. Germline trimming cut 6 bases from V and 0 bases from J; bases unmatched to any gene: 5. This chain's CDR3 is CASRGLAGTSNTGELFF. In DNA, the CDR3 is TGTGCCAGCAGAGGACTAGCGGGGACATCGAACACCGGGGAGCTGTTTTTT.

The rearrangement uses TRBV7-2 and TRBJ2-1, with TRBD2 matching 11 bases. This CDR3 comprises 16 residues. CDR1 is SGHTA and CDR2 is FQGNSA in the germline V gene. V dropped 1 base and J dropped 6; count of bases not matched to a gene: 5. This CDR3 is CASSLVAGGAPNEQFF. The CDR3 nucleotides are TGTGCCAGCAGCTTAGTAGCGGGGGGGGCCCCCAATGAGCAGTTCTTC.

The chain recombines TRBV7-7 with TRBJ2-1, with D tentatively TRBD2 (6 bases). The ends were cut back, 5 bases at V and 5 bases at J, with 10 bases in the middle. Germline values: CDR1 SSHAT, CDR2 FNYEAQ (reference sequence). This CDR3 region has 13 residues. The CDR3 region has the DNA TGTGCCAGCAGCCCGGGACTCAACAATGAGCAGTTCTTC. Protein: CASSPGLNNEQFF.